The TCR beta chain under discussion was sequenced for a study of T cell clonality in common variable immunodeficiency. Findings and limits, study-wide: Shared TCRbeta clones were fewer between CVID subjects than controls. CVID subjects showed higher TCRbeta clonality than healthy controls. Fewer deletions and N-nucleotide insertions were reportedly seen in common variable immunodeficiency TCR beta sequences.

Regarding this clone: What it recognizes is unknown. The read comes to an end 3 residues before the CDR3 does, leaving the germline J gene to fill in the end. Other DNA variants within this sample encode the same CDR3.

Caucasian heritage predominated among both patients and controls. Using immunoSEQ multiplex PCR, the repertoire was profiled, and TCRdb retains in-frame clones only, with some absent. The sample has about 20,000 clones, none seen only once. The V gene end was trimmed by 2 bases and the J gene end by 4 bases; junction bases not matched to a gene: 4. This CDR3 has 16 residues. Per the germline V gene, CDR1 is KGHSH and CDR2 is LQKENI. Sample: peripheral blood mononuclear cells. The sequence was obtained from a human donor with common variable immunodeficiency. J is TRBJ2-2 and V is TRBV18; 10 bases agree with TRBD1. CDR3: CASSPAGTGATGELFF. The CDR3 DNA, read in part, is TGTGCCAGCTCACCAGCCGGGACAGGGGCCACCGGGGAG. Full variable domain (rest looked up from reference TRBV18 and TRBJ2-2): NAGVMQNPRHLVRRRGQEARLRCSPMKGHSHVYWYRQLPEEGLKFMVYLQKENIIDESGMPKERFSAEFPKEGPSILRIQQVVRGDSAAYFCASSPAGTGATGELFFGEGSRLTVL.